The 9 T cell receptor beta chains below come from one sample, sequenced in a study of T cells in Graves' hyperthyroidism and ophthalmopathy (dated by TCRdb to about 2019). Receptors were amplified or captured by multiplex PCR. Sequencing was carried out with an Illumina HiSeq 2000. TCR beta CDR3 regions were amplified from RNA transcripts. For the first round of RT-PCR on the TCR CDR3, the HTBI primer set was used together with the Qiagen OneStep RT-PCR kit. TCRdb reanalyzed the raw reads on its own, using fastp at Q25 for trimming and MiXCR for clone calling, and kept in-frame beta chains. One record per CDR3 amino acid sequence lists the most common genes and DNA. This sample holds around 690,000 distinct CDR3 sequences; about 20% were observed only once. Over 30% of the sample is taken by the ten largest. The sample taken for sequencing was blood. The receptor set was obtained from a man aged 30 to 45 with Graves' ophthalmopathy.

The chain carries TRBV7-3 and TRBJ2-7; 7 bases line up with TRBD2. Germline CDR1 and CDR2: SGHTA and FQGTGA. CDR3 length: 12 residues. Trimming cost V 6 bases and J 6 bases; bases outside gene matches: 5. The CDR3: CASSPGGIEQYF. CDR3 coding DNA: TGTGCCAGCAGTCCCGGGGGGATCGAGCAGTACTTC.

This clonotype was counted at least ten times. The chain combines TRBV20-1 with TRBJ2-7; a weak D match, TRBD1 (7 bases). This CDR3 is 14 amino acids long. CDR1 and CDR2 from the germline V gene are DFQATT and SNEGSKA (reference sequence). The V gene lost 6 bases and the J gene lost 2 bases, with 17 bases spanning the gap. The CDR3 DNA reads TGCAGTGCCAACGAGGGCAGGGGGGCCTACGAGCAGTACTTC. Amino acids: CSANEGRGAYEQYF.

V usage is TRBV5-4 and J usage is TRBJ2-7; 7 nucleotides line up with TRBD1. CDR1 SGHNT and CDR2 YYREEE come from the germline V gene (reference sequence). This CDR3 has 16 amino acids. Trimming at V came to 0 bases and at J to 0 bases, leaving 6 bases not matched to a gene. The CDR3: CASSLGGGQTSYEQYF. CDR3 DNA sequence: TGTGCCAGCAGCTTGGGAGGGGGACAGACCTCCTACGAGCAGTACTTC.

This clonotype was seen ten or more times. The chain has TRBV5-1 and TRBJ2-5; the D gene is possibly TRBD1 (6 bases). Deletions cut 3 bases from V and 1 base from J, with 10 bases between. Germline CDR1 is SGHRS and CDR2 is YFSETQ. The CDR3 covers 14 residues. Here the CDR3 DNA reads TGCGCCAGCAGCTCCGGGACAATCCAAGAGACCCAGTACTTC. This codes for CASSSGTIQETQYF.

As concerns this clonotype: A much bigger clone sits one base away, suggesting this may be a read error. The chain has TRBV30 and TRBJ2-3; D is possibly TRBD1 (5 bases). Looked up from germline, CDR1 is GTSNPN and CDR2 is SVGIG (reference sequence). This CDR3 contains 12 residues. Trimming cost V 2 bases and J 5 bases, with 8 bases left between them. In nucleotides, the CDR3 is TGTGCCTGGAGTAAGGGGCAAGATACGCAGTATTTT. Encoded protein: CAWSKGQDTQYF.

The rearrangement joins TRBV29-1 to TRBJ2-5; tentative D call: TRBD2 (7 bases). Looked up from germline, CDR1 is SQVTM and CDR2 is ANQGSEA. V was pared by 0 bases and J by 5 bases, with 25 bases between. This CDR3 has 18 amino acids. CDR3 amino acids: CSVEDGGREIAGVETQYF. The DNA of the CDR3 is TGCAGCGTTGAAGATGGGGGCCGAGAGATAGCGGGTGTGGAGACCCAGTACTTC.

The chain has TRBV9 and TRBJ1-5, with D possibly being TRBD1 (5 bases). CDR1 SGDLS and CDR2 YYNGEE come from the germline V gene. This CDR3 is 15 amino acids long. The V gene lost 1 base and the J gene lost 0 bases, with 8 bases spanning the gap. The CDR3 nucleotides are TGTGCCAGCAGCGTATCAGGGTATAGCAATCAGCCCCAGCATTTT. Translation gives CASSVSGYSNQPQHF. Full variable domain (remainder filled in from reference TRBV9 and TRBJ1-5): DSGVTQTPKHLITATGQRVTLRCSPRSGDLSVYWYQQSLDQGLQFLIQYYNGEERAKGNILERFSAQQFPDLHSELNLSSLELGDSALYFCASSVSGYSNQPQHFGDGTRLSIL.

This sequence joins TRBV7-6 and TRBJ2-2; D might be TRBD2 (6 bases). Trimming removed 1 base from V and 4 bases from J, with 16 bases in between. Germline assignment: CDR1 SGHVS and CDR2 FNYEAQ. CDR3 length: 17 residues. CDR3 nucleotide sequence: TGTGCCAGCAGCTTAGGCTCTCTAGCGAGCATCACCGGGGAGCTGTTTTTT. It codes for CASSLGSLASITGELFF.

This clonotype was seen only a few times. The gene calls are TRBV19 and TRBJ2-3; D not resolved. V was pared by 0 bases and J by 7 bases, with 20 bases between. Germline V gene sequence: CDR1 LNHDA, CDR2 SQIVND (reference sequence). The CDR3 totals 17 residues. The CDR3: CASSIDPERPNVNTQYF. The CDR3 DNA reads TGTGCCAGTAGTATAGATCCCGAGAGACCCAACGTTAATACGCAGTATTTT. The whole variable domain, filled in from reference TRBV19 and TRBJ2-3, reads DGGITQSPKYLFRKEGQNVTLSCEQNLNHDAMYWYRQDPGQGLRLIYYSQIVNDFQKGDIAEGYSVSREKKESFPLTVTSAQKNPTAFYLCASSIDPERPNVNTQYFGPGTRLTVL.